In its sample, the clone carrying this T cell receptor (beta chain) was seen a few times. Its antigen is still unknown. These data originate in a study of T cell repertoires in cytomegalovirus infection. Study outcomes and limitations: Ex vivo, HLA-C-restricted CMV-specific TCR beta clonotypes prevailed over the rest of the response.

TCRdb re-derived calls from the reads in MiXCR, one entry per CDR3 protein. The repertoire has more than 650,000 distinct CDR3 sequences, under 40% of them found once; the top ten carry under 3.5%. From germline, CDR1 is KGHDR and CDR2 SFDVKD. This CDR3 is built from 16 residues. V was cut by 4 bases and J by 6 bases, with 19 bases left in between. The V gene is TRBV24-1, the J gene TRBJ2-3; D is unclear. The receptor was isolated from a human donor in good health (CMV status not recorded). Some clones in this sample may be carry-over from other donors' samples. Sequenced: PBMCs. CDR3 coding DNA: TGTGCCACCAGTGACCCGGACGGGCTATCGAGGGATACGCAGTATTTT. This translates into CATSDPDGLSRDTQYF.